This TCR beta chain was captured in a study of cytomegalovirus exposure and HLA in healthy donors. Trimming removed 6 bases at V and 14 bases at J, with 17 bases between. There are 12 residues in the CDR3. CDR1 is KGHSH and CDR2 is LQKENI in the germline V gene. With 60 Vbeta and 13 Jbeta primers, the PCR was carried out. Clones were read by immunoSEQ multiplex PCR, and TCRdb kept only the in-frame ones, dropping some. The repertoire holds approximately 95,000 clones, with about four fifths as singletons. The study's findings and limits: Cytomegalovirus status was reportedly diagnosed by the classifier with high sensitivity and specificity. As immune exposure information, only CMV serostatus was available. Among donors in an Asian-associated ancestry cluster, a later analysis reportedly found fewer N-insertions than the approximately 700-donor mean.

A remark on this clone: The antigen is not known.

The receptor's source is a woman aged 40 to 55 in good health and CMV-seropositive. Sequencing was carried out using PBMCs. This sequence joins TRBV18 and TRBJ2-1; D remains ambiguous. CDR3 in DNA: TGTGCCAGCTCGGCGGCCGAGTCATCGGAGTTCTTC. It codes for CASSAAESSEFF.